This passage covers 20 T cell receptor beta chains from one sample sequenced in a study of brain T cells in children with intractable seizures. The protocol was immunoSEQ multiplex PCR, while the TCRdb copy is restricted to in-frame clones and leaves out a portion. The repertoire holds approximately 60,000 clones, with more than 95% as singletons. Sequencing was performed on peripheral blood, taken at surgery. These receptors were obtained from a boy in the first two years of life with focal cortical dysplasia and intractable seizures.

The V call is TRBV18, the J call TRBJ1-1; D is unresolved. The V and J ends lost 4 bases and 1 base respectively, with 31 bases between them. The germline gives CDR1 KGHSH, CDR2 LQKENI. The CDR3 is 21 residues long. CDR3 in amino acids: CASSLNRALLPLGDGNTEAFF. As DNA, the CDR3 is TGTGCCAGCTCACTTAACCGGGCTCTCCTACCGTTAGGCGACGGGAACACTGAAGCTTTCTTT.

This chain uses TRBV11-2 with TRBJ2-5; 12 bases are shared with TRBD1. The V segment lost 4 bases and the J segment 5 bases; nucleotides outside the gene matches: 14. Germline V gene lookup returns CDR1 SGHAT and CDR2 FQNNGV. This CDR3 spans 18 amino acids. CDR3 region: CASSYRIGGTGGRETQYF. The CDR3 bases are TGTGCCAGCAGCTACCGGATAGGTGGGACAGGGGGCCGGGAGACCCAGTACTTC.

J is TRBJ2-1 and V is TRBV6-1; TRBD2 is a possible D gene (5 bases). Germline V gene data show CDR1 as MNHNS and CDR2 as SASEGT. The CDR3 is 15 residues long. Deletions cut 0 bases from V and 1 base from J, with 7 bases between. The CDR3: CASSEAPGSYNEQFF. The CDR3 region has the DNA TGTGCCAGCAGTGAAGCCCCGGGATCCTACAATGAGCAGTTCTTC.

The chain combines TRBV2 with TRBJ2-4, with TRBD1 identical over 8 bases. The length of the CDR3 is 15 residues. Germline V CDR1 and CDR2: SNHLY, FYNNEI. Trimming at V came to 2 bases and at J to 1 base, leaving 1 base not matched to a gene. This chain's CDR3 is CASSEQGAAKNIQYF. In nucleotides, the CDR3 is TGTGCCAGCAGTGAACAGGGGGCGGCCAAAAACATTCAGTACTTC.

This chain links TRBV7-2 with TRBJ2-4; 10 bases are shared with TRBD2. Germline CDR1 is SGHTA and CDR2 is FQGNSA. The J segment lost 0 bases and the V segment lost 0 bases, leaving 5 bases of the junction unmatched. The CDR3 has 18 residues. The DNA of the CDR3 is TGTGCCAGCAGCTTAGCATGGACTAGCGGCCGAGCCAAAAACATTCAGTACTTC. As protein: CASSLAWTSGRAKNIQYF. The whole variable domain, filled in from reference TRBV7-2 and TRBJ2-4, reads GAGVSQSPSNKVTEKGKDVELRCDPISGHTALYWYRQSLGQGLEFLIYFQGNSAPDKSGLPSDRFSAERTGGSVSTLTIQRTQQEDSAVYLCASSLAWTSGRAKNIQYFGAGTRLSVL.

This CDR3 is CASSPQVMNTEAFF. The DNA of the CDR3 is TGTGCCAGCTCACCACAGGTCATGAACACTGAAGCTTTCTTT. The rearrangement uses TRBV18 and TRBJ1-1; the D is unclear. The CDR3 length is 14 residues. CDR1 and CDR2 (germline): KGHSH, LQKENI. Trimming cost V 1 base and J 0 bases, with 6 bases left between them.

This clone was recorded only once. The V and J genes are TRBV28 and TRBJ1-5; D is unclear. Deletions cut 6 bases from V and 7 bases from J, with 16 bases between. Germline V CDR1 and CDR2: MDHEN, SYDVKM. CDR3 length: 14 residues. CDR3 DNA sequence: TGTGCCAGCAGAAGGAATTGGGGAGGACAGCCCCAGCATTTT. Its protein product is CASRRNWGGQPQHF.

The CDR3 spells CASSLSKGQGVEKLFF. The CDR3 DNA reads as TGTGCCAGCAGTTTATCTAAGGGACAGGGTGTCGAAAAACTGTTTTTT. The chain carries TRBV28 and TRBJ1-4; 9 bases fit TRBD1. CDR3 size: 16 residues. CDR1 and CDR2 from the germline V gene are MDHEN and SYDVKM. Germline trimming cut 1 base from V and 8 bases from J; bases unmatched to any gene: 8.

V usage is TRBV11-2 and J usage is TRBJ1-2, with D possibly being TRBD1 (6 bases). Germline V gene sequence: CDR1 SGHAT, CDR2 FQNNGV. Trimming removed 8 bases at V and 4 bases at J, with 17 bases between. CDR3 size: 14 residues. Here the CDR3 reads CASGLQGLSYGYTF. CDR3 bases: TGTGCCAGCGGGCTACAGGGACTATCCTATGGCTACACCTTC.

The chain links TRBV12-3 or TRBV12-4 to TRBJ1-1; unclear D gene. V was clipped by 3 bases and J by 7 bases, with 9 bases between them. The CDR3 runs 12 residues. The chain's CDR3 is CASSFIEGEAFF. For the CDR3, the DNA is TGTGCCAGCAGTTTCATAGAGGGTGAAGCTTTCTTT.

CDR3 sequence: CASSPGLLTVETQYF. The CDR3 DNA reads as TGTGCCAGCAGTCCCGGGTTATTAACTGTAGAGACCCAGTACTTC. The J gene is TRBJ2-5, the V gene TRBV6-2 or TRBV6-3; D is unclear. This CDR3 has 15 amino acids. Germline V gene sequence: CDR1 MNHEY, CDR2 SVGEGT. V dropped 5 bases and J dropped 4 bases, with 17 bases sitting between them.

The CDR3 region has the DNA TGTGCCAGCATGGGGGACAGGCCTCGGCATGAGCAGTTCTTC. Its translation is CASMGDRPRHEQFF. V is TRBV25-1 and J is TRBJ2-1; TRBD1 matches 8 bases. Germline CDR1 and CDR2: MGHDK and SYGVNS. J gave up 8 bases and V 7 bases, and 10 bases lay outside the gene matches. CDR3 length: 14 residues.

J is TRBJ1-2 and V is TRBV5-4; D gene uncertain. Trimming removed 0 bases from V and 1 base from J, with 4 bases in between. Per the germline V gene, CDR1 is SGHNT and CDR2 is YYREEE (reference sequence). CDR3 length equals 13 residues. The CDR3 nucleotides are TGTGCCAGCAGCTTGGGGGATAACTATGGCTACACCTTC. This codes for CASSLGDNYGYTF. The variable domain in full, with the rest retrieved from reference TRBV5-4 and TRBJ1-2, is ETGVTQSPTHLIKTRGQQVTLRCSSQSGHNTVSWYQQALGQGPQFIFQYYREEENGRGNFPPRFSGLQFPNYSSELNVNALELDDSALYLCASSLGDNYGYTFGSGTRLTVV.

V usage is TRBV19 and J usage is TRBJ2-1; a possible D gene is TRBD2 (5 bases). This CDR3 spans 15 amino acids. V lost 3 bases, J lost 9 bases, and 18 bases lay in between. CDR1 LNHDA and CDR2 SQIVND come from the germline V gene (reference sequence). CDR3 sequence (DNA): TGTGCCAGTAGTATCCGGCTATATCGGGGAATTGAGCAGTTCTTC. Its protein is CASSIRLYRGIEQFF.

This chain joins TRBV29-1 and TRBJ2-7; D not resolved. V was trimmed by 6 bases and J by 1 base, leaving 19 bases between them. The germline gives CDR1 SQVTM, CDR2 ANQGSEA. CDR3 length equals 15 residues. CDR3 nucleotides: TGCAGCGTCCACGAGACTCGGACGGGTTCCTACGAGCAGTACTTC. It encodes CSVHETRTGSYEQYF.

The chain joins TRBV18 to TRBJ2-3; no clear D gene. Germline V gene data show CDR1 as KGHSH and CDR2 as LQKENI. The V end was cut by 5 bases, the J end by 0 bases, with 15 bases between. This CDR3 has 16 residues. CDR3 amino acids: CASSKRSDTSTDTQYF. In nucleotides, the CDR3 is TGTGCCAGCTCAAAACGGAGTGATACTAGCACAGATACGCAGTATTTT.

The chain couples TRBV27 to TRBJ2-3; 9 bases match TRBD2. Germline V gene lookup returns CDR1 MNHEY and CDR2 SMNVEV (reference sequence). Trimming at V came to 3 bases and at J to 5 bases, leaving 6 bases not matched to a gene. This CDR3 spans 15 amino acids. CDR3 nucleotides: TGTGCCAGCAGTTTGGGCGGGAGGGCCGTAGATACGCAGTATTTT. Its translation is CASSLGGRAVDTQYF.

The chain joins TRBV5-1 to TRBJ2-1, with 11 bases aligning to TRBD2. Trimming at V came to 0 bases and at J to 1 base, leaving 12 bases not matched to a gene. The V gene's germline CDR1 is SGHRS and CDR2 YFSETQ. CDR3 size: 20 residues. The CDR3 DNA sequence: TGCGCCAGCAGCTTGGTCCGGGGAAAACTAGCGGGGGTATCCTACAATGAGCAGTTCTTC. Protein sequence: CASSLVRGKLAGVSYNEQFF.

The chain uses TRBV7-8 and TRBJ1-1, with D possibly matching TRBD1 (5 bases). The CDR3 covers 14 residues. The germline V gene has CDR1 SGHVS and CDR2 FQNEAQ. Trimming took off 5 bases at V and 6 bases at J, with 16 bases between the two ends. The CDR3 DNA reads TGTGCCAGCAGCGCCGGACATCGGGGCTCTGAAGCTTTCTTT. Its translation is CASSAGHRGSEAFF.

The chain recombines TRBV12-3 or TRBV12-4 with TRBJ2-7; D gene unclear. With 6 bases removed from V and 9 bases from J, the gap between germline ends came to 12 bases. This CDR3 region has 11 residues. The CDR3 nucleotides read TGTGCCAGCAGCCACTCTGTTTTGCAGTACTTC. As protein: CASSHSVLQYF.